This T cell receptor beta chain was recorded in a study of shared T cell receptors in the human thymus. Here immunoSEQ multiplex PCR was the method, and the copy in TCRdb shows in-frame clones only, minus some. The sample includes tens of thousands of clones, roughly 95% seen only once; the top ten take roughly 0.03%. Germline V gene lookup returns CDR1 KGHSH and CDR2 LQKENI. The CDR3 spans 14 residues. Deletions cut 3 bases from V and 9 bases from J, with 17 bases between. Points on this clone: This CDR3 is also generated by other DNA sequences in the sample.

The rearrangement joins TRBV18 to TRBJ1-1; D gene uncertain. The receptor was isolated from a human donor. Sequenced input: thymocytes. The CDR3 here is CASSPAGPSAKAFF. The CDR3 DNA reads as TGTGCCAGCTCACCCGCCGGGCCCTCGGCAAAAGCTTTCTTT.